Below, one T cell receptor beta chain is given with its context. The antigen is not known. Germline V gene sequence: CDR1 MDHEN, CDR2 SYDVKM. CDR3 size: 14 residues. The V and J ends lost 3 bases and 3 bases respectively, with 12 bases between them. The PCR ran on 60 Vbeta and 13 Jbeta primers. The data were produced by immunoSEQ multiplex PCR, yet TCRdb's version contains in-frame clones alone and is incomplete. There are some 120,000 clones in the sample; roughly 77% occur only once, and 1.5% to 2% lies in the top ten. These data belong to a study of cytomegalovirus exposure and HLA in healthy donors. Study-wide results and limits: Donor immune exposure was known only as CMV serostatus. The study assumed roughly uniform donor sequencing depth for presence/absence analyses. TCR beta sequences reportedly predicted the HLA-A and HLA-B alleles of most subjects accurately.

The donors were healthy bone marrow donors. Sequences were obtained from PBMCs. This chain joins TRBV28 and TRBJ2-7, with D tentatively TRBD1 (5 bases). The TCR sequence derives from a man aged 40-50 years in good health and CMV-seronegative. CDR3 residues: CASSFAQVGYEQYF. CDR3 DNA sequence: TGTGCCAGCAGTTTCGCACAGGTGGGCTACGAGCAGTACTTC.